These 4 T cell receptor beta chains came from one sample sequenced in a study of cytomegalovirus exposure and HLA in healthy donors. The primer mix had 60 Vbeta and 13 Jbeta primers. The table came from immunoSEQ multiplex PCR; TCRdb's copy has only in-frame clones and leaves some out. Its table lists 65,000 to 80,000 clones. Sequencing was carried out using PBMCs. The source is a female donor in good health and CMV-seropositive.

The J gene is TRBJ2-1, the V gene TRBV6-5, with 9 bases fitting TRBD1. CDR1 is MNHEY and CDR2 is SVGAGI in the germline V gene. CDR3 length: 13 residues. The V and J ends lost 10 bases and 8 bases, in that order; junction bases with no gene match: 9. The DNA for the CDR3 is TGTGCCATTACCGGGACAGGGTACCATGAGCAGTTCTTC. It is translated as CAITGTGYHEQFF.

This chain connects TRBV13 to TRBJ2-5; 14 bases are a match to TRBD2. Germline V gives CDR1 PRHDT, CDR2 FYEKMQ (reference sequence). CDR3 length: 19 residues. V shed 7 bases, J shed 1 base, and the junction held 14 bases outside the gene matches. DNA of the CDR3: TGTGCCAGCACCCTTAGCGGGGGACTAGCGGGGGAGCGCCAAGAGACCCAGTACTTC. Protein sequence: CASTLSGGLAGERQETQYF.

The chain couples TRBV4-1 to TRBJ2-5, with a possible D match to TRBD2 (6 bases). Trimming shortened V by 0 bases and J by 0 bases, and 17 bases separated the two germline ends. The CDR3 consists of 18 residues. Germline V gene sequence: CDR1 MGHRA, CDR2 YSYEKL. In nucleotides, the CDR3 is TGCGCCAGCAGCCAAGAGTGGAGGGCCTCTGGCCACCAAGAGACCCAGTACTTC. Translated, it gives CASSQEWRASGHQETQYF.

CDR3 nucleotide sequence: TGTGCCAGCAGCGTAGTTAGGGAGGAGGCGGCGGATCAGCCCCAGCATTTT. It specifies CASSVVREEAADQPQHF. V gene TRBV9 combines with J gene TRBJ1-5; D remains ambiguous. Trimming took off 0 bases at V and 5 bases at J, with 18 bases between the two ends. The V gene's germline CDR1 is SGDLS and CDR2 YYNGEE. There are 17 residues in the CDR3.